This T cell receptor (beta chain) appears in the sequencing data of a study of lymphopenia after photon versus proton radiotherapy. The protocol was immunoSEQ multiplex PCR, while the TCRdb copy is restricted to in-frame clones and leaves out a portion. The data show 50,000 or so clones, more than 85% seen once. Source: peripheral blood, taken from a patient treated with photon-based radiotherapy. The clonotype comes from a woman aged 40 to 55 with cholangiocarcinoma.

DNA for the CDR3: TGTGCCAGTAGGGGGATAATGGACAGCAAACTACTTAACTATGGCTACACCTTC. It is translated as CASRGIMDSKLLNYGYTF. V usage is TRBV19 and J usage is TRBJ1-2; the D gene is possibly TRBD1 (6 bases). The CDR3 totals 18 residues. Germline V CDR1 and CDR2: LNHDA, SQIVND (reference sequence). V was shortened by 6 bases and J by 1 base, with 24 bases between the two germline ends.